This T cell receptor (beta chain) was profiled in a study of OX40 agonist ivuxolimab in advanced cancers. Study details: Six ivuxolimab dose levels, 0.01 to 10 mg/kg, were given intravenously every 2 weeks.

Some clones are missing from TCRdb's copy, which holds only in-frame ones; the method was immunoSEQ multiplex PCR. The sample has around 100,000 clones; approximately 87% are singletons. Notes on the study in general: Expanded peripheral T cell antigen specificity was not determined.

Peripheral blood came from all dose cohorts at three timepoints. The CDR3 runs to 12 residues. Trimming removed 4 bases at V and 5 bases at J, with 11 bases between. Per germline, CDR1 GTSNPN and CDR2 SVGIG (reference sequence). Points on this clone: Its specificity is not known.

The sequences come from CD4+ or CD8+ T cells sorted from blood, collected in a trial of the OX40 agonist ivuxolimab. This clonotype was obtained from an adult with an advanced solid tumor such as melanoma, head and neck, liver or kidney cancer. This sequence joins TRBV30 and TRBJ2-5, with no clear D. CDR3 DNA sequence: TGTGCCTGGATGGCCCTGGGTGAGACCCAGTACTTC. Translating it yields CAWMALGETQYF.